Presented here are 13 T cell receptor beta chains from one specimen sequenced in a study of cytomegalovirus exposure and HLA in healthy donors. PCR primers comprised 60 Vbeta and 13 Jbeta primers. Libraries were prepared by immunoSEQ multiplex PCR; TCRdb keeps only in-frame clonotypes and omits some of them. The sample records some 70,000 clones, 84% being singletons. Material for sequencing was PBMCs. The receptor set was obtained from a woman aged 45-65 years in good health and CMV-seronegative.

This rearrangement joins TRBV19 to TRBJ1-4; D is undetermined. CDR3 length equals 14 residues. Germline V CDR1 and CDR2: LNHDA, SQIVND (reference sequence). V lost 10 bases and J lost 8, with 20 bases in between. CDR3 DNA: TGTGCCACTTCACGGAGGACGGAAAAAGAAAAACTGTTTTTT. Protein: CATSRRTEKEKLFF.

V and J are TRBV6-6 and TRBJ2-3; 10 positions agree with TRBD2. This CDR3 spans 16 amino acids. V trimming: 5 bases; J trimming: 3 bases; junction bases outside the gene matches: 8. Germline V CDR1 and CDR2: MNHNY, SVGAGI (reference sequence). CDR3 DNA sequence: TGTGCCAGCAGTCCTCCTAGCGGGAGAGGAACAGATACGCAGTATTTT. This encodes CASSPPSGRGTDTQYF.

Here the CDR3 reads CARLARSSYNEQFF. CDR3 sequence (DNA): TGTGCCCGCTTAGCTCGGAGCTCCTACAATGAGCAGTTCTTC. The gene calls are TRBV19 and TRBJ2-1; D not certain. Trimming removed 11 bases from V and 0 bases from J, with 14 bases in between. The CDR3 length is 14 residues. Germline CDR1 LNHDA, CDR2 SQIVND (reference sequence).

The CDR3 DNA reads TGCGCCAGCAGTAAAGTAGCGGGAAAAGATGAGCAGTTCTTC. Its protein product is CASSKVAGKDEQFF. The rearrangement joins TRBV5-1 to TRBJ2-1; 8 nucleotides agree with TRBD2. Germline lookup yields CDR1 SGHRS and CDR2 YFSETQ. Trimming cost V 5 bases and J 8 bases; bases outside gene matches: 9. This CDR3 contains 14 residues.

J is TRBJ1-4 and V is TRBV30; 9 positions agree with TRBD1. CDR1 and CDR2 from the germline V gene are GTSNPN and SVGIG (reference sequence). J lost 7 bases, V lost 2 bases, and 8 bases had no gene match. This CDR3 comprises 15 residues. In nucleotides, the CDR3 is TGTGCCTGGAGTCACCAGGACAGGGGTGGTGAAAAACTGTTTTTT. Residues: CAWSHQDRGGEKLFF.

V and J are TRBV6-5 and TRBJ1-4; D gene uncertain. V was cut by 0 bases and J by 0 bases, with 8 bases left in between. The CDR3 length is 16 residues. Germline assignment: CDR1 MNHEY and CDR2 SVGAGI. The CDR3 loop reads CASSYSQAATNEKLFF. DNA for the CDR3: TGTGCCAGCAGTTACTCTCAGGCAGCAACTAATGAAAAACTGTTTTTT.

The chain couples TRBV7-9 to TRBJ1-1, with TRBD1 matching over 10 bases. CDR3 length: 12 residues. In germline, CDR1 is SEHNR, CDR2 FQNEAQ (reference sequence). Trimming cost V 5 bases and J 13 bases; bases outside gene matches: 7. The CDR3 protein is CASSLGQGVRFF. Here the CDR3 DNA reads TGTGCCAGCAGCCTCGGACAGGGGGTTCGTTTCTTT.

The gene calls are TRBV11-2 and TRBJ2-7; perhaps TRBD2 as D (6 bases). V was trimmed by 5 bases and J by 6 bases, leaving 11 bases between them. There are 12 residues in the CDR3. Per the germline V gene, CDR1 is SGHAT and CDR2 is FQNNGV. The CDR3 sequence: CASSRREFEQYF. The CDR3, as DNA: TGTGCCAGCAGCCGACGGGAGTTCGAGCAGTACTTC.

The chain carries TRBV28 and TRBJ2-3, with 11 bases lining up with TRBD2. Trimming at V came to 2 bases and at J to 3 bases, leaving 13 bases not matched to a gene. CDR3 length: 19 amino acids. In germline, CDR1 is MDHEN, CDR2 SYDVKM. The CDR3 is CASSLTWVDVAGGTDTQYF. CDR3 in DNA: TGTGCCAGCAGTTTAACTTGGGTGGATGTAGCGGGAGGGACAGATACGCAGTATTTT.

Here the CDR3 reads CASSTGQGLSEAFF. The CDR3 DNA is TGTGCCAGCAGCACGGGACAGGGGCTCTCTGAAGCTTTCTTT. The gene calls are TRBV5-4 and TRBJ1-1; 10 bases are a match to TRBD1. This CDR3 is built from 14 residues. The germline V gene encodes CDR1 SGHNT and CDR2 YYREEE (reference sequence). V shed 4 bases, J shed 6 bases, and the junction held 6 bases outside the gene matches.

This clone was seen just once. J is TRBJ1-1 and V is TRBV2, with a possible D match to TRBD1 (6 bases). V was pared by 7 bases and J by 1 base, with 10 bases between. Germline V gene sequence: CDR1 SNHLY, CDR2 FYNNEI. This CDR3 region has 13 residues. CDR3 in amino acids: CASIQTGNTEAFF. CDR3 nucleotides: TGTGCCAGCATCCAGACAGGGAACACTGAAGCTTTCTTT.

The chain's CDR3 is CASSPGFAVRAYEQYF. The DNA for the CDR3 is TGCGCCAGCAGCCCCGGCTTCGCGGTGCGGGCCTACGAGCAGTACTTC. This chain uses TRBV4-1 with TRBJ2-7; perhaps TRBD2 as D (5 bases). Trimming took off 4 bases at V and 2 bases at J, with 18 bases between the two ends. The CDR3 is made up of 16 amino acids. Germline values: CDR1 MGHRA, CDR2 YSYEKL.

The chain recombines TRBV5-4 with TRBJ2-1; 8 nucleotides agree with TRBD2. This CDR3 has 15 residues. Per the germline V gene, CDR1 is SGHNT and CDR2 is YYREEE (reference sequence). The V segment lost 2 bases and the J segment 10 bases; nucleotides outside the gene matches: 11. CDR3 in DNA: TGTGCCAGCAGCTTCGAAGGACTAGCAGCGCGGGAGCAGTTCTTC. Its translation is CASSFEGLAAREQFF.